The 12 T cell receptor beta chains given below trace back to one sample, sequenced in a study of regulatory T cells in long-lasting Graves disease. The sample's time point: newly diagnosed GD, antithyroid drugs for less than 3 months. Following extraction of RNA from PBMCs, that RNA was used to make the TCR library. iRepertoire HTBI primers and Arm-PCR of CDR3 regions built TCR beta libraries. TCRdb itself ran the multiplex PCR reads through MiXCR, one entry per CDR3 protein. The sample has around 400,000 distinct CDR3 sequences, less than 20% seen once. This specimen consisted of peripheral blood mononuclear cells (PBMCs), obtained at new diagnosis, from a patient treated with antithyroid drugs. The receptors here all came from a female donor with Graves disease.

This clonotype was seen ten or more times. The V gene is TRBV12-3 or TRBV12-4, the J gene TRBJ1-5; TRBD1 matches 11 bases. The CDR3 spans 15 residues. With V trimmed by 3 bases and J by 4 bases, 2 bases remained unmatched. CDR3 coding DNA: TGTGCCAGCAGTTTTCGGGACAGGGGGAATCAGCCCCAGCATTTT. It codes for CASSFRDRGNQPQHF.

The V gene is TRBV18, the J gene TRBJ1-5; no clear D gene. In germline, CDR1 is KGHSH, CDR2 LQKENI. V shed 6 bases and J shed 4 bases, with 16 bases lying between them. This CDR3 spans 15 amino acids. CDR3 protein: CASSPTRPRNQPQHF. Written as DNA, the CDR3 is TGTGCCAGCTCCCCCACCAGGCCAAGAAATCAGCCCCAGCATTTT.

In this sample, this clonotype turned up once. This chain connects TRBV19 to TRBJ2-2, with 9 bases lining up with TRBD1. Germline V lookup: CDR1 LNHDA, CDR2 SQIVND (reference sequence). The junction had 9 bases not matched to a gene; V was cut back by 5 bases and J by 2 bases. There are 17 residues in the CDR3. Written as DNA, the CDR3 is TGTGCCAGTAGTCCGAGTCCTACAGGGGGCAACACCGGGGAGCTGTTTTTT. Encoded protein: CASSPSPTGGNTGELFF.

This clonotype was seen many times. The chain recombines TRBV7-8 with TRBJ1-5, with a tentative D call TRBD1 (6 bases). This CDR3 spans 14 amino acids. Between the trimmed V and J ends, which lost 4 bases and 7 bases, there was a span of 14 bases. Germline lookup yields CDR1 SGHVS and CDR2 FQNEAQ. Here the CDR3 DNA reads TGTGCCAGCAGCTCCCGCGAGGGGGAACAGCCCCAGCATTTT. It encodes CASSSREGEQPQHF.

To note about this clonotype: This may arise from a read error, as a much more abundant clone is one base away. The conserved closing phenylalanine or tryptophan is absent in this CDR3, likely reflecting a read error. The rearrangement uses TRBV18 and TRBJ1-1, with D unresolved. V was shortened by 3 bases and J by 5 bases, with 13 bases between the two germline ends. The length of the CDR3 is 14 residues. From germline, CDR1 is KGHSH and CDR2 LQKENI. As DNA, the CDR3 is TGTGCCAGCTCACCTTTCCAGGAAGGTACTGAAGCTTTCCTT. Translated: CASSPFQEGTEAFL.

Many counts were recorded for this clonotype. The chain couples TRBV6-2 or TRBV6-3 to TRBJ2-1, with D possibly called TRBD1 or TRBD2 (6 bases each). Deletions cut 0 bases from V and 10 bases from J, with 19 bases between. Germline values: CDR1 MNHEY, CDR2 SVGEGT. This CDR3 spans 16 amino acids. The CDR3 spells CASSYSSGEGRGEQFF. As DNA, the CDR3 is TGTGCCAGCAGTTACTCATCAGGGGAAGGACGGGGGGAGCAGTTCTTC.

Ten or more counts support this clonotype. The chain has TRBV5-5 and TRBJ1-2, with D perhaps TRBD1 (6 bases). This CDR3 region has 13 residues. Trimming left V 6 bases short and J 8 bases short, with 17 bases between. The germline gives CDR1 SGHKS, CDR2 YYEKEE (reference sequence). CDR3 sequence: CASTSTGREGYTF. The CDR3 bases are TGTGCCAGCACCTCCACAGGGAGGGAGGGCTACACCTTC.

This clonotype was observed a few times. V and J are TRBV6-2 or TRBV6-3 and TRBJ2-5; possibly TRBD1 or TRBD2 for D (6 bases each). CDR1 MNHEY and CDR2 SVGEGT come from the germline V gene. Between the trimmed V and J ends, which lost 1 base and 8 bases, there was a span of 23 bases. The CDR3 runs to 17 residues. The CDR3 nucleotides read TGTGCCAGCAGTTACTTGGGGGGCAAAACTCCCTTTACAACCCAGTACTTC. This sequence encodes CASSYLGGKTPFTTQYF.

This clonotype showed up many times. This sequence joins TRBV2 and TRBJ1-6; D is perhaps TRBD1 (5 bases). This CDR3 has 11 amino acids. V lost 8 bases, J lost 10 bases, and 9 bases lay in between. From germline, CDR1 is SNHLY and CDR2 FYNNEI. The CDR3 here is CASGGTSPLHF. The DNA of the CDR3 is TGTGCCAGCGGTGGGACGTCACCCCTCCACTTT.

This clonotype has ten or more counts. This chain links TRBV6-5 with TRBJ2-1; 11 nucleotides match TRBD2. J was trimmed by 0 bases and V by 1 base; bases with no gene match: 8. The CDR3 has 19 residues. Germline assignment: CDR1 MNHEY and CDR2 SVGAGI. The CDR3 sequence: CASSYWGLADMSSYNEQFF. The CDR3 coding sequence is TGTGCCAGCAGTTACTGGGGACTAGCGGATATGAGCTCCTACAATGAGCAGTTCTTC.

In its sample, this clonotype was seen many times. The DNA is omitted, as the CDR3 cannot be located on it reliably, and the CDR3 follows TCRdb's listing. CDR3 sequence reads: CASSLVRGGFLWTRHQLATMGAFF. The chain is built from TRBV11-2 and TRBJ1-1; TRBD1 is the table's D call and was not checked against the DNA. Per germline, CDR1 SGHAT and CDR2 FQNNGV. The CDR3 adds up to 24 amino acids, both ends counted.

This clonotype showed up many times. The chain carries TRBV5-5 and TRBJ1-3; no clear D. V was pared by 4 bases and J by 4 bases, with 12 bases between. This CDR3 spans 14 amino acids. Germline CDR1 is SGHKS and CDR2 is YYEKEE (reference sequence). The CDR3 bases are TGTGCCAGCAGCGAAGTAATGGGAGGAAACACCATATATTTT. Protein product: CASSEVMGGNTIYF.